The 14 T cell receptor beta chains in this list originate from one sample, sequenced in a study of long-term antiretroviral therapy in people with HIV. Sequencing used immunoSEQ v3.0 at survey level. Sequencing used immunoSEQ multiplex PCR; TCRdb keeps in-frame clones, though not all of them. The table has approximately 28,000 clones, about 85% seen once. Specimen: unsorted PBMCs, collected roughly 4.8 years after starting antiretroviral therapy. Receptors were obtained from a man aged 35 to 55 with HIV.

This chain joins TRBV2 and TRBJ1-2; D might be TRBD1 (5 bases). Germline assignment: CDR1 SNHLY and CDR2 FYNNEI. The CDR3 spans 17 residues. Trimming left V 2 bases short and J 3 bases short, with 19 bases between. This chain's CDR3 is CASSEIQGGKVYYGYTF. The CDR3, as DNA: TGTGCCAGCAGTGAAATCCAGGGAGGGAAGGTCTACTATGGCTACACCTTC.

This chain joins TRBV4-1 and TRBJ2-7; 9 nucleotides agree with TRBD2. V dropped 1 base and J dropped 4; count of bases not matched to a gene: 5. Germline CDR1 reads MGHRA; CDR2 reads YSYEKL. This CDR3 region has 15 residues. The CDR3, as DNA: TGCGCCAGCAGCCAAGTAGCGGGAGTAAGGTACGAGCAGTACTTC. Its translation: CASSQVAGVRYEQYF.

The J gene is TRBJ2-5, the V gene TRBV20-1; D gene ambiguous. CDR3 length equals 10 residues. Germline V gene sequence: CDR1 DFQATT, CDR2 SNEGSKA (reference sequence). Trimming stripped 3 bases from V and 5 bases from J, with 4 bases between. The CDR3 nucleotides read TGCAGTGCTAGCGGGGAGACCCAGTACTTC. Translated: CSASGETQYF.

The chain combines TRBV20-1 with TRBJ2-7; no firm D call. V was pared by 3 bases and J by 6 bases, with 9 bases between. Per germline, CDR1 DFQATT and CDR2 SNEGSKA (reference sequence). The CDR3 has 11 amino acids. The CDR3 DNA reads TGCAGTGCTAGGTCCAGTCCCGAGCAGTACTTC. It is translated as CSARSSPEQYF.

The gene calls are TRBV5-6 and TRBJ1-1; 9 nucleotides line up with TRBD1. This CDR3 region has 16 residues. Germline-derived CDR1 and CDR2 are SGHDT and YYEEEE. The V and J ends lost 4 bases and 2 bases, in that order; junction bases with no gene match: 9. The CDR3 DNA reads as TGTGCCAGCAGCGAGTACAGGGGGCCTGGAAACACTGAAGCTTTCTTT. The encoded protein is CASSEYRGPGNTEAFF. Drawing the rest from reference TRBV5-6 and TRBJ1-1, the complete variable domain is DAGVTQSPTHLIKTRGQQVTLRCSPKSGHDTVSWYQQALGQGPQFIFQYYEEEERQRGNFPDRFSGHQFPNYSSELNVNALLLGDSALYLCASSEYRGPGNTEAFFGQGTRLTVV.

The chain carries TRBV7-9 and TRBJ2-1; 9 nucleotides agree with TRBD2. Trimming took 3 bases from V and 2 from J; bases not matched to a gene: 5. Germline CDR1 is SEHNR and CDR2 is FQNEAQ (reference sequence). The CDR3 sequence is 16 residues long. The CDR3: CASSFASGRTYNEQFF. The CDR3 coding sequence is TGTGCCAGCAGCTTTGCCAGCGGGAGGACCTACAATGAGCAGTTCTTC.

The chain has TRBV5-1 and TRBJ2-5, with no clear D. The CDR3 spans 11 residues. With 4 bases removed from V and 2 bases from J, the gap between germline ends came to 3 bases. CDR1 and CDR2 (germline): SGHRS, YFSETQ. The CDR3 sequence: CASSMQETQYF. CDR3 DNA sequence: TGCGCCAGCAGCATGCAAGAGACCCAGTACTTC.

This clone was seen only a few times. The CDR3, as DNA: TGTGCAAGTCGCTTAGGAAGGGCGGGGGCCTCTAACACCGGGGAGCTGTTTTTT. Amino acid sequence: CASRLGRAGASNTGELFF. V is TRBV12-2 and J is TRBJ2-2; the table gives TRBD2 as D, unverified against the DNA. TRBV12-2 is designated a pseudogene. This CDR3 has 18 residues.

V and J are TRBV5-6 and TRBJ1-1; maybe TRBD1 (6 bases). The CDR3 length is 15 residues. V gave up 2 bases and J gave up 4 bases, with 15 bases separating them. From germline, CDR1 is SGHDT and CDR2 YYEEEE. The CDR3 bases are TGTGCCAGCAGCTTTCAAGGACAGTTTGGCACTGAAGCTTTCTTT. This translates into CASSFQGQFGTEAFF.

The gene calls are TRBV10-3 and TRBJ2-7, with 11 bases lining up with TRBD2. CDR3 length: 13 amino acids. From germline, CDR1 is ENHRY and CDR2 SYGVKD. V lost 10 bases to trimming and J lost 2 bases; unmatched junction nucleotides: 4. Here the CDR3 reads CATLAGGTYEQYF. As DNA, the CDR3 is TGTGCCACCTTAGCGGGGGGGACCTACGAGCAGTACTTC.

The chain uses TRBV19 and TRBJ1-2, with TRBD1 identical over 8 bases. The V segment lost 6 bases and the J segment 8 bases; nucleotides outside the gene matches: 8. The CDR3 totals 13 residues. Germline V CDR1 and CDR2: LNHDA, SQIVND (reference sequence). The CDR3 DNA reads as TGTGCCAGTAGGAAACAGGGGGGAGACGGCTACACCTTC. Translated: CASRKQGGDGYTF.

The CDR3 sequence: CSLKGADYNEQFF. CDR3 bases: TGCAGCCTTAAGGGGGCGGATTACAATGAGCAGTTCTTC. This rearrangement joins TRBV29-1 to TRBJ2-1, with 7 nucleotides matching TRBD1. The CDR3 loop spans 13 amino acids. Germline V gene lookup returns CDR1 SQVTM and CDR2 ANQGSEA. The junction had 8 bases not matched to a gene; V was cut back by 8 bases and J by 4 bases.

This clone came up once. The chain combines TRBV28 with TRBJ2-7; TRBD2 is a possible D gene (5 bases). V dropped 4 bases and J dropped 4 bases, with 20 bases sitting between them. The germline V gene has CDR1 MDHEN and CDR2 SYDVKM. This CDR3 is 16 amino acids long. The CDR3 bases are TGTGCCAGCAGTTCCCACCCCTCGTTAGCGCGATACGAGCAGTACTTC. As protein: CASSSHPSLARYEQYF.

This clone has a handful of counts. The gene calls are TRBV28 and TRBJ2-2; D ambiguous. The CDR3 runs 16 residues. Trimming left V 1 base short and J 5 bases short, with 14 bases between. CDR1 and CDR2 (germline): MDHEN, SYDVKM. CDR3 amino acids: CASSLFLGFGTGELFF. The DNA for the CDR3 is TGTGCCAGCAGTTTATTCCTAGGGTTTGGGACCGGGGAGCTGTTTTTT. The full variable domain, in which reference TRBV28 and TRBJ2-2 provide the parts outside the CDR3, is DVKVTQSSRYLVKRTGEKVFLECVQDMDHENMFWYRQDPGLGLRLIYFSYDVKMKEKGDIPEGYSVSREKKERFSLILESASTNQTSMYLCASSLFLGFGTGELFFGEGSRLTVL.